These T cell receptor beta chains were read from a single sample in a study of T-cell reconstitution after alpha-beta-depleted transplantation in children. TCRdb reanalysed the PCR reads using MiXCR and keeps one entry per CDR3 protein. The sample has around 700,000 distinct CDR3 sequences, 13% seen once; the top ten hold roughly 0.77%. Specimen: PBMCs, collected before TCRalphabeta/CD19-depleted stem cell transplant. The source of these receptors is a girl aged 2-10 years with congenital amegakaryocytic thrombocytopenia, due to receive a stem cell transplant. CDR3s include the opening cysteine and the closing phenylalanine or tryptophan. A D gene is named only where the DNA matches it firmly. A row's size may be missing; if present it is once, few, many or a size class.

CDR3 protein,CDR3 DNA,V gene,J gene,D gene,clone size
CASSFGASGDTEAFF,TGTGCCAGCAGTTTCGGGGCCTCGGGGGACACTGAAGCTTTCTTT,TRBV12-3/TRBV12-4,TRBJ1-1,NA,many
CATSRSPGTVSPLHF,TGTGCCACCAGCAGATCCCCCGGGACAGTCTCACCCCTCCACTTT,TRBV15,TRBJ1-6,TRBD1,NA
CASLISGGTDTQYF,TGTGCCAGCCTCATTAGCGGGGGCACAGATACGCAGTATTTT,TRBV12-3/TRBV12-4,TRBJ2-3,TRBD2,NA
CASSYPRTSGRLDSYNEQFF,TGTGCCAGCAGTTACCCCAGGACTAGCGGGAGGCTGGACTCCTACAATGAGCAGTTCTTC,TRBV6-2/TRBV6-3,TRBJ2-1,TRBD2,many
CSASQQANQPQHF,TGCAGTGCTAGTCAACAGGCTAATCAGCCCCAGCATTTT,TRBV20-1,TRBJ1-5,NA,few
CSARGTIVMNTEAFF,TGCAGTGCTAGAGGAACCATTGTGATGAACACTGAAGCTTTCTTT,TRBV20-1,TRBJ1-1,NA,few
CASTPTGTDTQYF,TGTGCCAGCACCCCAACAGGCACAGATACGCAGTATTTT,TRBV27,TRBJ2-3,NA,NA
CASSPRRVWDEQYF,TGCGCCAGCTCCCCTCGGAGGGTGTGGGACGAGCAGTACTTC,TRBV5-1,TRBJ2-7,NA,NA
CASSLDLSPGRHQPQHF,TGTGCCAGCAGCTTAGACCTTAGTCCGGGACGCCATCAGCCCCAGCATTTT,TRBV11-2,TRBJ1-5,NA,few
CSPKAEVDQPQHF,TGCAGTCCGAAGGCAGAAGTAGATCAGCCCCAGCATTTT,TRBV20-1,TRBJ1-5,NA,NA
CASSLGQKDEKLFF,TGCGCCAGCAGCTTGGGACAGAAGGATGAAAAACTGTTTTTT,TRBV5-1,TRBJ1-4,NA,few
CASSLAPGVQETQYF,TGTGCCAGCAGCTTAGCGCCGGGAGTCCAAGAGACCCAGTACTTC,TRBV7-2,TRBJ2-5,NA,few
CASSLGHREQYF,TGCGCCAGCAGCTTGGGACACCGCGAGCAGTACTTC,TRBV5-1,TRBJ2-7,NA,NA
CSAGQSSYNEQFF,TGCAGCGCCGGACAGAGCTCCTACAATGAGCAGTTCTTC,TRBV29-1,TRBJ2-1,NA,many
CASTPVAGTPQPQHF,TGTGCCAGCACCCCTGTGGCAGGGACCCCCCAGCCCCAGCATTTT,TRBV12-3/TRBV12-4,TRBJ1-5,NA,many
CSAPFGSYNEQFF,TGCAGTGCCCCGTTTGGGAGTTACAATGAGCAGTTCTTC,TRBV20-1,TRBJ2-1,NA,many
CASSFSQGEQYF,TGTGCCAGCAGTTTTTCTCAAGGCGAGCAGTACTTC,TRBV28,TRBJ2-7,NA,NA
CSAWVVDGGRSYNEQFF,TGCAGTGCTTGGGTCGTCGATGGCGGGAGATCCTACAATGAGCAGTTCTTC,TRBV20-1,TRBJ2-1,TRBD2,NA
CASGGLAGGSSYNEQFF,TGTGCCAGCGGGGGCCTAGCGGGGGGTAGCTCCTACAATGAGCAGTTCTTC,TRBV12-3/TRBV12-4,TRBJ2-1,TRBD2,NA
CSARAWDREAFF,TGCAGTGCTAGAGCCTGGGACCGTGAAGCTTTCTTT,TRBV20-1,TRBJ1-1,NA,many
CASSPQVYEQYF,TGTGCCAGCAGCCCACAGGTCTACGAGCAGTACTTC,TRBV5-5,TRBJ2-7,NA,few
CASSEGRDRVNQPQHF,TGTGCCAGCAGTGAAGGCCGGGACAGGGTAAATCAGCCCCAGCATTTT,TRBV6-1,TRBJ1-5,TRBD1,many
CASSSRDKGPQETQYF,TGCGCCAGCAGCTCCCGGGACAAGGGACCACAAGAGACCCAGTACTTC,TRBV5-1,TRBJ2-5,NA,few
CSARDGTANNEQFF,TGCAGTGCTAGAGACGGGACTGCAAACAATGAGCAGTTCTTC,TRBV20-1,TRBJ2-1,NA,NA
CASSLVLAGTGELIF,TGCGCCAGCAGCTTGGTACTAGCCGGCACCGGGGAGCTGATTTTT,TRBV5-1,TRBJ2-2,NA,NA
CASSLGLNNEQFF,TGTGCCAGCAGCTTAGGACTAAACAATGAGCAGTTCTTC,TRBV7-8,TRBJ2-1,NA,many
CSVEPQGFGPYNEQFF,TGCAGCGTTGAACCTCAGGGGTTCGGGCCCTACAATGAGCAGTTCTTC,TRBV29-1,TRBJ2-1,NA,NA
CASSGMYSTDTQYF,TGTGCCAGCAGTGGGATGTATAGCACAGATACGCAGTATTTT,TRBV25-1,TRBJ2-3,NA,NA
CASSKILAGGPKIRDTQYF,TGTGCCAGCAGCAAAATCTTAGCGGGAGGGCCAAAAATTCGAGATACGCAGTATTTT,TRBV21-1,TRBJ2-3,NA,NA
CASSTPGLAGYNEQFF,TGTGCCAGCAGCACCCCGGGACTAGCGGGATACAATGAGCAGTTCTTC,TRBV7-9,TRBJ2-1,TRBD2,many
CASSPPGRLTDTQYF,TGTGCCAGCAGTCCGCCGGGACGGTTGACAGATACGCAGTATTTT,TRBV28,TRBJ2-3,NA,NA
CASSPREADTQYF,TGTGCCAGCAGCCCACGTGAGGCAGATACGCAGTATTTT,TRBV7-9,TRBJ2-3,NA,many
CASSQESTNSGANVLTF,TGTGCCAGCAGCCAGGAATCAACTAACTCTGGGGCCAACGTCCTGACTTTC,TRBV3-1,TRBJ2-6,NA,few
CTSSQAPTYNEQFF,TGCACCAGCAGCCAAGCACCAACTTACAATGAGCAGTTCTTC,TRBV4-1,TRBJ2-1,NA,NA
CASRPPGGNIQYF,TGTGCCAGCAGACCGCCTGGGGGAAACATTCAGTACTTC,TRBV6-5,TRBJ2-4,NA,many
CASSLEISYGYTF,TGTGCCAGCAGTCTCGAAATCAGCTATGGCTACACCTTC,TRBV6-5,TRBJ1-2,NA,NA